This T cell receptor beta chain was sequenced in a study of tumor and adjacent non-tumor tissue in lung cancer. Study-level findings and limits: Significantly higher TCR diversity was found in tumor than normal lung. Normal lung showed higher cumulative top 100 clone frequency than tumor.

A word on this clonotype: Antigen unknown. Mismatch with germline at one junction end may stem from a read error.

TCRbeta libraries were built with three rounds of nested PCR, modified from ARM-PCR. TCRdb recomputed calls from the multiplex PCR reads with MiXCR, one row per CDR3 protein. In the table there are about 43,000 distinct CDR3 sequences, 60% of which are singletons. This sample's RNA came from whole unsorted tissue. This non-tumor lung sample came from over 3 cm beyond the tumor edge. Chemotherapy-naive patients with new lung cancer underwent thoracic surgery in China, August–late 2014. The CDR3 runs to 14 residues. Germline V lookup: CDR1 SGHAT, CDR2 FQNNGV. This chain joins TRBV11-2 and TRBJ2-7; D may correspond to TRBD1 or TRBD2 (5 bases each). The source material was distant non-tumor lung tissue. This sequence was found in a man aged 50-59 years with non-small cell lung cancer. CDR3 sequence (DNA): TGCGCCAGCAAGATTGGGGGTGGATCATACGAGCAGTACTTC. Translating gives CASKIGGGSYEQYF.